The clone carrying this T cell receptor (beta chain) was seen once. Its matching antigen is unknown. Most PBMC samples had roughly 0.45 ug input DNA in six replicates. Profiled with immunoSEQ multiplex PCR; TCRdb holds only in-frame clones, not every one. The data show 55,000 to 75,000 clones, roughly 84% seen once. This record comes from a study of neoadjuvant anti-PD-1 for oral cavity cancer. Whole-study results and caveats: Higher pretreatment blood Treg/Th17 ratios correlated with higher pretreatment blood and lower post-treatment tumor TCRbeta clonality.

PBMCs were not maintained or expanded in culture before analysis. V lost 7 bases and J lost 0, with 16 bases in between. The CDR3 contains 16 residues. Germline CDR1 and CDR2: MRHNA and SNTAGT. The V gene is TRBV6-4, the J gene TRBJ2-1, with D perhaps matching TRBD1 or TRBD2 (6 bases each). This receptor was taken from a person between 40 and 85 years old with oral cavity squamous cell carcinoma. Specimen: PBMCs, collected before nivolumab (anti-PD-1) treatment. The CDR3 protein is CASTLKGGSSYNEQFF. CDR3 coding DNA: TGTGCCAGCACCCTAAAAGGGGGGAGCTCCTACAATGAGCAGTTCTTC.